This T cell receptor (beta chain) was recovered during a study of cytomegalovirus exposure and HLA in healthy donors. Broader study findings: The dataset shows that most TCR sequences were rare, while some public TCRs occurred in many donors. There were a few CMV-associated chains whose specificity for CMV antigens was confirmed in vitro.

The method was immunoSEQ multiplex PCR; TCRdb's version includes in-frame clones alone and lacks a portion of them. This sample yields about 65,000 clones, of which roughly 94% are seen a single time; over 1% belongs to the top ten. Germline CDR1 reads LNHDA; CDR2 reads SQIVND (reference sequence). V was pared by 7 bases and J by 3 bases, with 14 bases between. The CDR3 has 14 residues. About this clone: What it binds is not known.

The receptor's source is a woman younger than 30 in good health and CMV-seronegative. The chain recombines TRBV19 with TRBJ2-3; possible D gene TRBD2, 5 bases. The sample comprised PBMCs. CDR3 DNA: TGTGCCAGTACCCTAGGTAGCGAAACAGATACGCAGTATTTT. This translates into CASTLGSETDTQYF.